This TCR beta chain comes out of a study of post-analysis software for immune sequencing data (dated by TCRdb to 2015 to 2017). For the study in its entirety: Recorded disease courses included relapsing-remitting, secondary progressive and progressive-relapsing multiple sclerosis, with some patients lacking subtype annotation. The patient repertoires were compared against approximately ten previously published healthy control repertoires obtained from donors aged about 6 to 28 years. A subset of samples was prepared in parallel using single-end sample barcoding, then pooled and co-amplified after Illumina adapter ligation. Findings and caveats that apply to the study as a whole: Normalized Chao1 diversity was significantly lower in multiple sclerosis patients than controls, suggesting substantial peripheral T-cell clonal expansion. The multiple sclerosis patient group was slightly younger than the control group. Significantly higher frequencies in patients than in controls were found for several TRBV segments, including TRBV5-6, TRBV5-1 and TRBV20-1. Direct clustering with F measure showed strong co-clustering of samples prepared in the same batch, prompting a batch-effect correction.

The junction shows trimming of 4 bases on V and 8 bases on J, plus 21 bases between the germline ends. The CDR3, cysteine through phenylalanine, is 16 amino acids long. Here the CDR3 DNA is all that survives: 48 bases in frame from base 1. Based on the germline V gene, the CDR1 and CDR2 sequences are MNHEY and SVGEGT. Library construction relied on PCR. Data came from an Illumina HiSeq 2500. To reduce PCR and sequencing biases, unique molecular identifiers were incorporated into the TCR beta cDNA libraries. Every 1 to 10 million input T cells yielded approximately 500,000 cDNA molecules, meaning each molecule approximated one T cell. The patient libraries were prepared and sequenced using the same protocol as the earlier healthy control dataset. Samples belonging to the same batch were prepared together, multiplexed and sequenced on a shared HiSeq lane. On the authors' methods: Raw barcoded reads were processed with MIGEC, discarding single-read molecular identifier groups before consensus assembly and CDR3 extraction. Clonotype tables were post-analysed with VDJtools, normalizing diversity by down-sampling all datasets to the smallest sample size. To correct batch-related cross-sample contamination, repertoire overlap clustering matched CDR3 amino acid sequences but not nucleotide sequences. TCRdb reanalyzed the raw reads on its own, using fastp at Q25 for trimming and MiXCR for clone calling, and kept in-frame beta chains. Every entry covers one CDR3 protein and lists the most common genes and DNA from its rows. The V and J calls here are based on TCRdb, not the publication. The sample records under 900,000 distinct CDR3 sequences, approximately 53% of which are singletons. About 4.8% of the sample comes from the top ten.

TCR beta repertoires were profiled from peripheral blood of roughly 13 young patients with multiple sclerosis to demonstrate the VDJtools post-analysis software. Multiple sclerosis patients were children and adolescents aged roughly 6 to 17 years. A note on this clonotype: Its antigen remains unidentified. Base-call qualities are not available, and no considerably larger clone is one nucleotide away.

The sequencing sample was made of blood. This chain is built from TRBV6-2 or TRBV6-3 and TRBJ2-1; no confident D gene assignment can be made. The TCR comes from a girl aged 10-17 years with multiple sclerosis. The bases are TGTGCCAGCAGTTCCTTGAGAGCTAACAGTGTTGATGAGCAGTTCTTC. Translation gives CASSSLRANSVDEQFF.